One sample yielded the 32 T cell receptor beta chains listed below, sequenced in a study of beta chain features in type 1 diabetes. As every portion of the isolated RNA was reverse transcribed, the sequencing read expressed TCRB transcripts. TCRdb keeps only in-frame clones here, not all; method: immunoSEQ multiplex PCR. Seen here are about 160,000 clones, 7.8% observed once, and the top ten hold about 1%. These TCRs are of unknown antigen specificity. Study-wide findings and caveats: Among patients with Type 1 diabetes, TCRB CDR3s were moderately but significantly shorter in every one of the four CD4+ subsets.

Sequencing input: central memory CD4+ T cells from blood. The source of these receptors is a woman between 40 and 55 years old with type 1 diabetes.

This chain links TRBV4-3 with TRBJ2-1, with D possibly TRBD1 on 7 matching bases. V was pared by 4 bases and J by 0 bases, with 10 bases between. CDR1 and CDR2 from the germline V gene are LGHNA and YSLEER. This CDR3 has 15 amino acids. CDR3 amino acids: CASSPRGASYNEQFF. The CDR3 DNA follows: TGCGCCAGCAGCCCCAGGGGGGCCTCCTACAATGAGCAGTTCTTC.

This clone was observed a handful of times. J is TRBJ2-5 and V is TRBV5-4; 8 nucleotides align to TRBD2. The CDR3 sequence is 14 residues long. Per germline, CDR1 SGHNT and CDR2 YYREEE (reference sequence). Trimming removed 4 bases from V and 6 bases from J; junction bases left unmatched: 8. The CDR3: CASSPWTSLKTQYF. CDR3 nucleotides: TGTGCCAGCAGCCCCTGGACTAGCCTCAAGACCCAGTACTTC.

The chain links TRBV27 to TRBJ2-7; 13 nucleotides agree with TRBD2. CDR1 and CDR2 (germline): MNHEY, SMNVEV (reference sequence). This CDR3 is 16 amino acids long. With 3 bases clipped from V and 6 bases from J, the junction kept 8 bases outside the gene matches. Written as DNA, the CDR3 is TGTGCCAGCAGTTTCCAGCGACTAGCGGGAGGAGGCGAGCAGTACTTC. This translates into CASSFQRLAGGGEQYF.

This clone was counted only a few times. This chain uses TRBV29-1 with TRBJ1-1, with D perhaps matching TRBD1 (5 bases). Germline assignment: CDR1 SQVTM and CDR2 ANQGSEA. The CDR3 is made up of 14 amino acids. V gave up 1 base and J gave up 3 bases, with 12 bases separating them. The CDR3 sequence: CSVEGAGPDTEAFF. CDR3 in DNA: TGCAGCGTTGAAGGGGCAGGGCCGGACACTGAAGCTTTCTTT.

The CDR3 reads CATKQGNEKLFF. As DNA, the CDR3 is TGTGCCACTAAACAGGGTAATGAAAAACTGTTTTTT. The V and J genes are TRBV6-5 and TRBJ1-4, with D perhaps matching TRBD1 (6 bases). Trimming took off 10 bases at V and 4 bases at J, with 10 bases between the two ends. This CDR3 has 12 residues. Germline V gene lookup returns CDR1 MNHEY and CDR2 SVGAGI.

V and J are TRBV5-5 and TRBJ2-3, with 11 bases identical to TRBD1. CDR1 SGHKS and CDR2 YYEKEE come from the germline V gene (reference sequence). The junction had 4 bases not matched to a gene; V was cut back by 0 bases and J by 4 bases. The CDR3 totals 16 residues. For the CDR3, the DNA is TGTGCCAGCAGCTTGGAAGGGACAGGGGGGGCAGATACGCAGTATTTT. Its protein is CASSLEGTGGADTQYF. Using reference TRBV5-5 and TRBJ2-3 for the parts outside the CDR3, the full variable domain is DAGVTQSPTHLIKTRGQQVTLRCSPISGHKSVSWYQQVLGQGPQFIFQYYEKEERGRGNFPDRFSARQFPNYSSELNVNALLLGDSALYLCASSLEGTGGADTQYFGPGTRLTVL.

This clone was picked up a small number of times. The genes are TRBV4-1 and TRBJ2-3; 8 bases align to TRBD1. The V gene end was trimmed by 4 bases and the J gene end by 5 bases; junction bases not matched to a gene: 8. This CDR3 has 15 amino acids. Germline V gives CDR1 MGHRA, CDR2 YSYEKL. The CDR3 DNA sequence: TGCGCCAGCAGCCCTACCTCAGGGGGCCGAGATACGCAGTATTTT. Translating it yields CASSPTSGGRDTQYF.

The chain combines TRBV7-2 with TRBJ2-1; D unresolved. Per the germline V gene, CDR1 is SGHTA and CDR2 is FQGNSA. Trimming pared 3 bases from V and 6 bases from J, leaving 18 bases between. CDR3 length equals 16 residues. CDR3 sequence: CASSFPSPLGSNEQFF. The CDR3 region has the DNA TGTGCCAGCAGCTTCCCGAGCCCCCTAGGCAGCAATGAGCAGTTCTTC.

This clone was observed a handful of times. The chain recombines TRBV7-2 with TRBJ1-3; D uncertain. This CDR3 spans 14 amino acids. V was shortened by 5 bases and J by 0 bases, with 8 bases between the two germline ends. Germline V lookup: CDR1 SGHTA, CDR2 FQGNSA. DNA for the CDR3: TGTGCCAGCAGCCAACAGAACTCTGGAAACACCATATATTTT. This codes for CASSQQNSGNTIYF.

Written as DNA, the CDR3 is TGTGCCAGCAGCTTAGGTTTTAGCTCCTACGAGCAGTACTTC. Residues: CASSLGFSSYEQYF. The chain carries TRBV7-2 and TRBJ2-7, with D hard to call. The CDR3 has 14 amino acids. V lost 1 base and J 0 bases, leaving 7 bases between the germline ends. Germline V gene lookup returns CDR1 SGHTA and CDR2 FQGNSA.

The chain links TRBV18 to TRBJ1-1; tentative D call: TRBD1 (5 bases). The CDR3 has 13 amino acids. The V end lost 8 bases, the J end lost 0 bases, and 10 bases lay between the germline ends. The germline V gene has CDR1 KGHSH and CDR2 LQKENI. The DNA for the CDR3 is TGTGCCAGCCTGCAGGGCCTGAACACTGAAGCTTTCTTT. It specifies CASLQGLNTEAFF.

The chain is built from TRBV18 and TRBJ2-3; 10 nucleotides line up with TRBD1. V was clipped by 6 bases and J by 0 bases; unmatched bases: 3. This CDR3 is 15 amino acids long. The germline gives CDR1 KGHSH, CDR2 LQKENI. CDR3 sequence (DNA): TGTGCCAGCTCTCGGACAGGGGGGAGCACAGATACGCAGTATTTT. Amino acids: CASSRTGGSTDTQYF.

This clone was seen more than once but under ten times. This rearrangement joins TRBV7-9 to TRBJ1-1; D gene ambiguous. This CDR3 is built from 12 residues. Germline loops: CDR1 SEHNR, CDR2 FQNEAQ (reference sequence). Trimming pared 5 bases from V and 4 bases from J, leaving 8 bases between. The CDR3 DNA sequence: TGTGCCAGCAGCCTCAGCGCCACTGAAGCTTTCTTT. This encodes CASSLSATEAFF.

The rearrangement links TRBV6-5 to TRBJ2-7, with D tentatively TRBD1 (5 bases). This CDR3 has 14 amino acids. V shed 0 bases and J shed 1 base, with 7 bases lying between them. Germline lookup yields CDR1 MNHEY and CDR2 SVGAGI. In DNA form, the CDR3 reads TGTGCCAGCAGTTACTCCTCAGGGTCCTACGAGCAGTACTTC. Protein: CASSYSSGSYEQYF.

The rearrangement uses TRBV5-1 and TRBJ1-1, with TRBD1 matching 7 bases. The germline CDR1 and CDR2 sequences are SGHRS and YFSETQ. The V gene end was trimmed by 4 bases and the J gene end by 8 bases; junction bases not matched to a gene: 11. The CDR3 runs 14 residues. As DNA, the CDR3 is TGCGCCAGCAGCCCAACATTCACGACAGGGGAAGCTTTCTTT. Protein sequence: CASSPTFTTGEAFF.

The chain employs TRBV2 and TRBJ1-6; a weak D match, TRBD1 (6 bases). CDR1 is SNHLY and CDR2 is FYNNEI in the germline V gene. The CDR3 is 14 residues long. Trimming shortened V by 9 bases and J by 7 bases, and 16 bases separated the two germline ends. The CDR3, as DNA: TGTGCCAGTATTGTACAGGGCCCAAATTCACCCCTCCACTTT. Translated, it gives CASIVQGPNSPLHF.

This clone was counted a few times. CDR3 DNA: TGCAGCGTAGGTGGGACTAGCGGGAAGGTTTACGAGCAGTACTTC. Protein product: CSVGGTSGKVYEQYF. V and J are TRBV29-1 and TRBJ2-7; 13 bases fit TRBD2. Germline V gives CDR1 SQVTM, CDR2 ANQGSEA. The CDR3 is made up of 15 amino acids. The V gene end was trimmed by 6 bases and the J gene end by 4 bases; junction bases not matched to a gene: 9.

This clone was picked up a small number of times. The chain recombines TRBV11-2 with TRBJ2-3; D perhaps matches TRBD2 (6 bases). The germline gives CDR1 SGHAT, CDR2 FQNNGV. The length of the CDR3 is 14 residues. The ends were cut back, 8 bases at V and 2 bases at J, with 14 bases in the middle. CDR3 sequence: CASRRGGTTDTQYF. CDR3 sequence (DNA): TGTGCCAGCCGCCGGGGAGGTACCACAGATACGCAGTATTTT. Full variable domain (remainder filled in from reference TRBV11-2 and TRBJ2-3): EAGVAQSPRYKIIEKRQSVAFWCNPISGHATLYWYQQILGQGPKLLIQFQNNGVVDDSQLPKDRFSAERLKGVDSTLKIQPAKLEDSAVYLCASRRGGTTDTQYFGPGTRLTVL.

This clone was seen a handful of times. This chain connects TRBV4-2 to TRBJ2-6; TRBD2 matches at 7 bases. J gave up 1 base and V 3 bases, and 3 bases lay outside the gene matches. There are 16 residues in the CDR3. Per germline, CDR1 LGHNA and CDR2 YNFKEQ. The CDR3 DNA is TGTGCCAGCAGCCATCAGGGAGGGTCTGGGGCCAACGTCCTGACTTTC. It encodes CASSHQGGSGANVLTF.

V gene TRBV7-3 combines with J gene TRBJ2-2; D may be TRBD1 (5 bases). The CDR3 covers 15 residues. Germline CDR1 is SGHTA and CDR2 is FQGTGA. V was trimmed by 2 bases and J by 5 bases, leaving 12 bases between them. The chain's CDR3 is CASSLWQGGTGELFF. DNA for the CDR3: TGTGCCAGCAGCTTATGGCAGGGCGGTACCGGGGAGCTGTTTTTT.

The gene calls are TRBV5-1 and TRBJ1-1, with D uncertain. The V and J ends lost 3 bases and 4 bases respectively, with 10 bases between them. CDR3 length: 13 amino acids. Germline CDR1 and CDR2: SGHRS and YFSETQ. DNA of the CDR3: TGCGCCAGCAGCTCGTCTTGGAGCACTGAAGCTTTCTTT. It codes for CASSSSWSTEAFF.

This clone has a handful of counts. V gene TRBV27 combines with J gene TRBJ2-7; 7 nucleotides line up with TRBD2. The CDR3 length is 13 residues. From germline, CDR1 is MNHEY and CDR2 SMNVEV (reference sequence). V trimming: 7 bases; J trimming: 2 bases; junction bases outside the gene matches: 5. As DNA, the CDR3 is TGTGCCAGCAAACTAAGCGGGACCTACGAGCAGTACTTC. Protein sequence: CASKLSGTYEQYF.

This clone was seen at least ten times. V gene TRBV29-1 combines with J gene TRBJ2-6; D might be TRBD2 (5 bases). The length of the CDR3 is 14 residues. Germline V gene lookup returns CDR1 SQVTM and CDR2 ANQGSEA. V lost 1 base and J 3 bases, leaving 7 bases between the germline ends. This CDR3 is CSVEGENGANVLTF. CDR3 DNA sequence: TGCAGCGTTGAAGGGGAGAATGGGGCCAACGTCCTGACTTTC. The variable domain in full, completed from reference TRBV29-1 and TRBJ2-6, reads SAVISQKPSRDICQRGTSLTIQCQVDSQVTMMFWYRQQPGQSLTLIATANQGSEATYESGFVIDKFPISRPNLTFSTLTVSNMSPEDSSIYLCSVEGENGANVLTFGAGSRLTVL.

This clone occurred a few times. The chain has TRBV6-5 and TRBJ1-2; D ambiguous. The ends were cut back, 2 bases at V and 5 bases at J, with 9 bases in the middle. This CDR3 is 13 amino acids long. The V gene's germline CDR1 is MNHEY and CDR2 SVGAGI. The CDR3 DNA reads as TGTGCCAGCAGTTACGCGGCAGCTTATGGCTACACCTTC. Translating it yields CASSYAAAYGYTF.

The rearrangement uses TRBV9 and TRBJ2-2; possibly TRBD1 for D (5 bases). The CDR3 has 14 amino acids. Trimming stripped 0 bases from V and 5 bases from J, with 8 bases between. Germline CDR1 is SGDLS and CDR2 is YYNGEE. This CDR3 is CASSVATETGELFF. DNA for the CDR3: TGTGCCAGCAGCGTAGCGACAGAAACCGGGGAGCTGTTTTTT.

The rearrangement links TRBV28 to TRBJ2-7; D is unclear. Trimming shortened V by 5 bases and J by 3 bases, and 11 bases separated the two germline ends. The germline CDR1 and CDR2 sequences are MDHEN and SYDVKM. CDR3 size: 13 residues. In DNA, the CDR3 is TGTGCCAGCAGTATGCGACATTACTACGAGCAGTACTTC. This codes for CASSMRHYYEQYF. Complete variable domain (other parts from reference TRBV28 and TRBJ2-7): DVKVTQSSRYLVKRTGEKVFLECVQDMDHENMFWYRQDPGLGLRLIYFSYDVKMKEKGDIPEGYSVSREKKERFSLILESASTNQTSMYLCASSMRHYYEQYFGPGTRLTVT.

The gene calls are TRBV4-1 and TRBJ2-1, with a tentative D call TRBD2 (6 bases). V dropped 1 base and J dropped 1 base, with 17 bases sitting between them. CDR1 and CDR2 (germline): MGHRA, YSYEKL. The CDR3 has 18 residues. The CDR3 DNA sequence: TGCGCCAGCAGCCAAGGGTTGGCGCGGGGAGCGTCCTACAATGAGCAGTTCTTC. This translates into CASSQGLARGASYNEQFF.

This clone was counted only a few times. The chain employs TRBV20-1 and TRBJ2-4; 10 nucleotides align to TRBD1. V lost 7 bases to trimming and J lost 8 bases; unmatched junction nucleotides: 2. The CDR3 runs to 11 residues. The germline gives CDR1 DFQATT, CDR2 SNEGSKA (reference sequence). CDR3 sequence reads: CSGTGGHIQYF. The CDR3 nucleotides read TGCAGTGGGACAGGGGGACACATTCAGTACTTC.

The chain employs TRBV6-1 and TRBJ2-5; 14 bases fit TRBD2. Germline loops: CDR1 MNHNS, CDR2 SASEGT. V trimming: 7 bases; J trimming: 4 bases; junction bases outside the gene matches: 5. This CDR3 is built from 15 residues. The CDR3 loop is CASIPGLAGAETQYF. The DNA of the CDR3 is TGTGCCAGCATCCCGGGACTAGCGGGAGCAGAGACCCAGTACTTC.

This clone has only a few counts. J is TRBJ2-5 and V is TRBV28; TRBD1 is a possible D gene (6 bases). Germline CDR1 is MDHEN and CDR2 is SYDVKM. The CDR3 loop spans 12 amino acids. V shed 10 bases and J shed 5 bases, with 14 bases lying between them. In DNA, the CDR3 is TGTGCCACCTCGCAGGGGAAGGAGACCCAGTACTTC. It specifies CATSQGKETQYF.

The CDR3 loop is CASSPRGEAFLGETQYF. The CDR3 region has the DNA TGTGCCAGCAGCCCTCGGGGGGAGGCCTTTCTTGGAGAGACCCAGTACTTC. The chain combines TRBV7-2 with TRBJ2-5; TRBD2 matches at 7 bases. The CDR3 totals 17 residues. Trimming at V came to 5 bases and at J to 4 bases, leaving 16 bases not matched to a gene. CDR1 SGHTA and CDR2 FQGNSA come from the germline V gene.

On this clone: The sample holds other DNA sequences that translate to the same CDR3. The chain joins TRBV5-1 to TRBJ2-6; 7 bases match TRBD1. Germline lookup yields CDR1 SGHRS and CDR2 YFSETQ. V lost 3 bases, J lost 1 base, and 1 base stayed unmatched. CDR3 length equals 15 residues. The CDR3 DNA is TGCGCCAGCAGCTCGACAGGGTCTGGGGCCAACGTCCTGACTTTC. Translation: CASSSTGSGANVLTF.